Listed below are T cell receptor beta chains from one sample, sequenced in a study of cytomegalovirus exposure and HLA in healthy donors. The table came from immunoSEQ multiplex PCR; TCRdb's copy has only in-frame clones and leaves some out. The sample includes some 130,000 clones, around four fifths of them seen just once. Sequenced input: PBMCs. All receptors come from a human donor in good health. Both conserved end residues are part of each CDR3. The order of the fields is J gene, clone size, V gene, D gene, CDR3 protein, CDR3 DNA. D genes are given only for firm matches. The listing skips clone size in some rows; elsewhere it reads once, few, many or a size class.

TRBJ1-5 . TRBV2 . CASRVRSSHQPQHF TGTGCCAGCAGAGTGAGGTCCAGCCATCAGCCCCAGCATTTT
TRBJ1-4 . TRBV5-1 . CASSANFATNEKLFF TGCGCCAGCAGCGCCAACTTTGCAACTAATGAAAAACTGTTTTTT
TRBJ2-7 . TRBV6-1 TRBD2 CAILDRPGLAYEQYF TGTGCCATCCTGGACAGGCCGGGACTAGCGTACGAGCAGTACTTC
TRBJ2-5 . TRBV7-6 . CASSFGGGGGQETQYF TGTGCCAGCAGCTTTGGAGGGGGGGGAGGACAAGAGACCCAGTACTTC
TRBJ2-7 . TRBV6-5 . CASSPSGGSYEQYF TGTGCCAGCAGTCCGTCTGGAGGCTCCTACGAGCAGTACTTC
TRBJ1-4 . TRBV5-1 . CASREAGTSNEKLFF TGCGCCAGCAGGGAAGCCGGGACATCGAATGAAAAACTGTTTTTT
TRBJ2-1 . TRBV5-6 . CASSPPEGETFYNEQFF TGTGCCAGCAGCCCTCCTGAAGGGGAAACTTTTTACAATGAGCAGTTCTTC
TRBJ2-7 . TRBV27 TRBD1 CASSKGQAYEQYF TGTGCCAGCAGTAAGGGACAGGCCTACGAGCAGTACTTC
TRBJ2-7 . TRBV7-3 . CASSLSTGNEQYF TGTGCCAGCAGCCTTTCAACAGGGAACGAGCAGTACTTC
TRBJ2-1 . TRBV9 TRBD2 CASSVGGGVNEQFF TGTGCCAGCAGCGTAGGCGGGGGGGTAAATGAGCAGTTCTTC
TRBJ2-7 once TRBV2 TRBD1 CASSETGAGEQYF TGTGCCAGCAGTGAAACAGGGGCCGGCGAGCAGTACTTC
TRBJ2-1 . TRBV9 TRBD1 CASSSGQGYNEQFF TGTGCCAGCAGCTCTGGACAGGGTTACAATGAGCAGTTCTTC
TRBJ2-7 . TRBV27 . CASSLSGVPYEQYF TGTGCCAGCAGTTTATCCGGGGTTCCCTACGAGCAGTACTTC
TRBJ1-2 . TRBV4-1 TRBD1 CASSQEVTGGAEGYTF TGCGCCAGCAGCCAAGAGGTGACAGGGGGCGCGGAGGGCTACACCTTC
TRBJ1-2 . TRBV5-1 TRBD1 CASSLEGTGAYF TGCGCCAGCAGCTTGGAGGGGACAGGGGCTTATTTC
TRBJ1-5 . TRBV28 . CASSPRPGREPQHF TGTGCCAGCAGCCCGAGGCCCGGGCGGGAGCCCCAGCATTTT
TRBJ1-4 . TRBV6-1 TRBD1 CASSGTGTGRYINEKLFF TGTGCCAGCAGTGGAACCGGGACAGGGAGATATATTAATGAAAAACTGTTTTTT
TRBJ1-2 . TRBV2 . CARRGTGSRGYTF TGTGCCAGGCGGGGAACGGGGAGTCGTGGCTACACCTTC
TRBJ1-4 . TRBV27 . CASSPRRATNEKLFF TGTGCCAGCAGCCCCAGGAGGGCAACTAATGAAAAACTGTTTTTT
TRBJ1-4 few TRBV2 TRBD1 CASKDGGQGSKKLFF TGTGCCAGCAAGGATGGGGGACAGGGCTCCAAAAAACTGTTTTTT
TRBJ2-7 . TRBV4-1 TRBD1 CASSQDLGTGYEQYF TGCGCCAGCAGCCAAGATTTAGGGACAGGGTACGAGCAGTACTTC
TRBJ2-7 once TRBV9 . CASSVGRGEGYEQYF TGTGCCAGCAGCGTCGGCCGCGGCGAGGGCTACGAGCAGTACTTC
TRBJ1-2 . TRBV27 . CASNWLATYGYTF TGTGCCAGCAACTGGCTGGCGACTTATGGCTACACCTTC
TRBJ1-2 . TRBV29-1 . CSVGQVHGYTF TGCAGCGTTGGACAGGTCCATGGCTACACCTTC
TRBJ1-1 . TRBV7-9 . CASSFDGQNTEAFF TGTGCCAGCAGCTTCGATGGGCAGAACACTGAAGCTTTCTTT
TRBJ1-1 once TRBV25-1 . CASRGKGWDTEAFF TGTGCCAGTCGGGGGAAGGGGTGGGACACTGAAGCTTTCTTT
TRBJ1-5 . TRBV6-1 TRBD1 CASSGAGGSNQPQHF TGTGCCAGCAGTGGGGCAGGGGGGAGCAATCAGCCCCAGCATTTT
TRBJ2-5 . TRBV6-1 TRBD1 CASDRALQETQYF TGTGCCAGCGACAGGGCCCTCCAAGAGACCCAGTACTTC
TRBJ1-1 . TRBV11-2 . CASSLSWRANTEAFF TGTGCCAGCAGCCTATCCTGGCGGGCGAACACTGAAGCTTTCTTT
TRBJ1-2 . TRBV6-5 TRBD1 CASSYSWDSPNYGYTF TGTGCCAGCAGTTACTCGTGGGACAGCCCCAACTATGGCTACACCTTC
TRBJ1-5 . TRBV27 . CASSLQGSNQPQHF TGTGCCAGCAGCCTTCAGGGTAGCAATCAGCCCCAGCATTTT
TRBJ1-4 . TRBV7-9 . CASSLRGEKLFF TGTGCCAGCAGCTTAAGGGGTGAAAAACTGTTTTTT
TRBJ1-1 . TRBV11-2 . CASSTQGSNTEAFF TGTGCCAGCAGCACACAGGGATCGAACACTGAAGCTTTCTTT
TRBJ2-5 . TRBV29-1 . CSVEGSPSRRVRTSQETQYF TGCAGCGTTGAAGGGTCCCCTTCGCGCAGGGTCCGAACCTCCCAAGAGACCCAGTACTTC
TRBJ1-1 once TRBV27 . CASSLVGMNTEAFF TGTGCCAGCAGTTTAGTCGGTATGAACACTGAAGCTTTCTTT
TRBJ1-1 . TRBV9 . CASSVGAEGTEAFF TGTGCCAGCAGCGTAGGAGCGGAGGGGACTGAAGCTTTCTTT
TRBJ1-1 . TRBV7-3 . CASSLGAGSYAFF TGTGCCAGCAGCTTAGGGGCCGGGAGTTACGCTTTCTTT
TRBJ2-3 . TRBV10-1 . CASSAADRPGTDTQYF TGCGCCAGCAGTGCGGCCGACAGGCCGGGCACAGATACGCAGTATTTT
TRBJ1-4 . TRBV7-9 TRBD1 CASRPQGGNEKLFF TGTGCCAGCAGACCACAGGGGGGTAATGAAAAACTGTTTTTT
TRBJ2-7 . TRBV28 . CARKTAYEQYF TGTGCCAGGAAGACAGCCTACGAGCAGTACTTC
TRBJ2-7 . TRBV6-5 TRBD1 CASSLGQGGSYEQYF TGTGCCAGCAGCCTGGGACAGGGGGGCTCCTACGAGCAGTACTTC
TRBJ2-7 . TRBV5-1 . CASSFSQGNSYEQYF TGCGCCAGCAGCTTTTCACAGGGAAACTCCTACGAGCAGTACTTC
TRBJ1-4 once TRBV28 TRBD1 CASSLLKGADEKLFF TGTGCCAGCAGTTTATTAAAGGGGGCAGATGAAAAACTGTTTTTT
TRBJ1-2 . TRBV7-9 . CASSSTDSHYGYTF TGTGCCAGCAGCTCAACTGACAGCCACTATGGCTACACCTTC
TRBJ1-3 . TRBV29-1 . CSVEQALAGNTIYF TGCAGCGTAGAACAGGCCTTGGCTGGAAACACCATATATTTT